Presented here are 11 T cell receptor beta chains from one specimen sequenced in a study of PD-1 blockade in classical Hodgkin lymphoma. The sample's time point: newly diagnosed, previously untreated cHL patient sample. From thawed PBMCs, CD4+ T cells were purified using magnetic negative selection. Libraries were prepared by immunoSEQ multiplex PCR; TCRdb keeps only in-frame clonotypes and omits some of them. The sample yields some 34,000 clones, roughly 90% seen once. Material for sequencing was CD4+ T cells from blood. The origin of the receptors is a human donor with classical Hodgkin lymphoma.

This chain joins TRBV18 and TRBJ2-7; 10 bases are a match to TRBD1. With V trimmed by 3 bases and J by 5 bases, 10 bases remained unmatched. Germline loops: CDR1 KGHSH, CDR2 LQKENI. This CDR3 region has 16 residues. The CDR3 DNA reads TGTGCCAGCTCACCCCCGGGACAGGGGATTTCGGACGAGCAGTACTTC. Amino acid sequence: CASSPPGQGISDEQYF.

J is TRBJ1-5 and V is TRBV10-3, with D possibly being TRBD1 (6 bases). Germline V gene data show CDR1 as ENHRY and CDR2 as SYGVKD. Deletions cut 6 bases from V and 3 bases from J, with 15 bases between. This CDR3 is 15 amino acids long. The chain's CDR3 is CAISGSGASNQPQHF. The CDR3 DNA reads as TGTGCCATCAGCGGGTCGGGGGCTTCCAATCAGCCCCAGCATTTT.

The gene calls are TRBV2 and TRBJ2-3, with TRBD2 matching over 13 bases. The germline CDR1 and CDR2 sequences are SNHLY and FYNNEI. V lost 5 bases and J lost 6; bases outside the gene matches: 5. The CDR3 extends over 15 amino acids. CDR3 in amino acids: CASSRLAGGGDTQYF. CDR3 sequence (DNA): TGTGCCAGCAGTCGACTAGCGGGGGGCGGGGATACGCAGTATTTT.

The chain joins TRBV14 to TRBJ1-6, with D unclear. V was clipped by 0 bases and J by 11 bases, with 11 bases between them. This CDR3 is built from 14 residues. CDR1 SGHDN and CDR2 FVKESK come from the germline V gene. The CDR3 DNA reads TGTGCCAGCAGCCAAGATCGGGCCCGGGCACCCCTCCACTTT. Translating gives CASSQDRARAPLHF.

The chain joins TRBV5-1 to TRBJ1-2; 7 nucleotides agree with TRBD1. The CDR3 has 15 amino acids. Trimming cost V 0 bases and J 5 bases; bases outside gene matches: 7. The germline gives CDR1 SGHRS, CDR2 YFSETQ. Here the CDR3 DNA reads TGCGCCAGCAGCTTGGCCCCGACAGGGATGTATGGCTACACCTTC. It yields the protein CASSLAPTGMYGYTF.

The chain joins TRBV10-3 to TRBJ1-5; TRBD1 is a possible D gene (6 bases). Trimming left V 2 bases short and J 3 bases short, with 8 bases between. Germline lookup yields CDR1 ENHRY and CDR2 SYGVKD. This CDR3 region has 14 residues. Here the CDR3 DNA reads TGTGCCATCAGTGAGAGGGGGTCCAATCAGCCCCAGCATTTT. Encoded protein: CAISERGSNQPQHF.

The gene calls are TRBV28 and TRBJ1-1, with TRBD1 matching over 12 bases. Germline V gives CDR1 MDHEN, CDR2 SYDVKM. V lost 7 bases, J lost 7 bases, and 10 bases stayed unmatched. The CDR3 extends over 15 amino acids. The CDR3 coding sequence is TGTGCCAGCAAAACTACCGGGACAGGGGGCCTTGAAGCTTTCTTT. This gives the protein CASKTTGTGGLEAFF.

This clone is a singleton in its sample. The chain is built from TRBV7-9 and TRBJ2-5; D is unresolved. The last part of the DNA fits TRBJ2-7 better; the J call may be wrong. The CDR3 totals 13 residues. Germline V gene sequence: CDR1 SEHNR, CDR2 FQNEAQ (reference sequence). The CDR3 region is CASSLAHDYEQYF. CDR3 sequence (DNA): TGTGCCAGCAGCTTAGCGCACGACTACGAGCAGTACTTC.

The J gene is TRBJ1-4, the V gene TRBV19, with unresolved D. The CDR3 is 12 amino acids. Between the trimmed V and J ends, which lost 6 bases and 11 bases, there was a span of 13 bases. Germline CDR1 LNHDA, CDR2 SQIVND (reference sequence). The CDR3 region is CASSRNGEKLFF. The CDR3 DNA sequence: TGTGCCAGTAGCCGCAATGGTGAGAAACTGTTTTTT.

This clone was counted between two and nine times. The CDR3: CASSQQGTEAFF. In DNA, the CDR3 is TGCGCCAGCAGCCAACAGGGGACTGAAGCTTTCTTT. V gene TRBV5-1 combines with J gene TRBJ1-1; 7 nucleotides align to TRBD1. J lost 5 bases, V lost 4 bases, and 2 bases had no gene match. The CDR3 sequence is 12 residues long. Germline CDR1 SGHRS, CDR2 YFSETQ.

The rearrangement uses TRBV13 and TRBJ2-3; TRBD2 matches 10 bases. The junction had 13 bases not matched to a gene; V was cut back by 6 bases and J by 4 bases. The CDR3 extends over 17 amino acids. The germline gives CDR1 PRHDT, CDR2 FYEKMQ (reference sequence). The CDR3 spells CASSSFLLAGPPDTQYF. DNA of the CDR3: TGTGCCAGCAGTTCGTTCCTACTAGCGGGGCCGCCAGATACGCAGTATTTT. The complete variable domain, with remaining parts taken from reference TRBV13 and TRBJ2-3, reads AAGVIQSPRHLIKEKRETATLKCYPIPRHDTVYWYQQGPGQDPQFLISFYEKMQSDKGSIPDRFSAQQFSDYHSELNMSSLELGDSALYFCASSSFLLAGPPDTQYFGPGTRLTVL.